This record looks at one T cell receptor beta chain sequence and its context. The antigen remains unidentified. The investigators reverse transcribed all of the isolated RNA, so they sequenced expressed TCRB transcripts. Using immunoSEQ multiplex PCR, the repertoire was profiled, and TCRdb retains in-frame clones only, with some absent. The data show fewer than 110,000 clones, approximately 30% seen once. Germline loops: CDR1 SGHDT, CDR2 YYEEEE. With 3 bases removed from V and 0 bases from J, the gap between germline ends came to 5 bases. CDR3 size: 13 residues. The data originate from a study of beta chain features in type 1 diabetes. Regarding the study as a whole: Type 1 diabetes patients had moderately but significantly shorter TCRB CDR3s in all four CD4+ subsets.

Sequences were obtained from central memory CD4+ T cells from blood. The chain recombines TRBV5-6 with TRBJ2-3, with TRBD1 as a possible D gene (5 bases). The receptor comes from a woman between 18 and 29 years old with type 1 diabetes. The CDR3 region is CASSWGSTDTQYF. The CDR3 nucleotides read TGTGCCAGCAGCTGGGGCAGCACAGATACGCAGTATTTT.